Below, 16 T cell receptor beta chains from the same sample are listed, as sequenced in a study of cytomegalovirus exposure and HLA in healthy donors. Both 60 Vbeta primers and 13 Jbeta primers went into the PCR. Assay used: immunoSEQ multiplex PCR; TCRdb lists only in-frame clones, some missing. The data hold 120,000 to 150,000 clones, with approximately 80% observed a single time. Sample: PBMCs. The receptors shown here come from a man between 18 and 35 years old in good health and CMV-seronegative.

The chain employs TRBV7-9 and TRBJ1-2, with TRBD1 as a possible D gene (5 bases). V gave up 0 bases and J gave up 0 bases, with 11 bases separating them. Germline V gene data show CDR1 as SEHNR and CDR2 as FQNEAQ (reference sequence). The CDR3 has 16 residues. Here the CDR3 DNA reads TGTGCCAGCAGCTTAGCGCTGGCAGGGACTAACTATGGCTACACCTTC. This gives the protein CASSLALAGTNYGYTF. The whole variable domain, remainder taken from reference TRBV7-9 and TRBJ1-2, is DTGVSQNPRHKITKRGQNVTFRCDPISEHNRLYWYRQTLGQGPEFLTYFQNEAQLEKSRLLSDRFSAERPKGSFSTLEIQRTEQGDSAMYLCASSLALAGTNYGYTFGSGTRLTVV.

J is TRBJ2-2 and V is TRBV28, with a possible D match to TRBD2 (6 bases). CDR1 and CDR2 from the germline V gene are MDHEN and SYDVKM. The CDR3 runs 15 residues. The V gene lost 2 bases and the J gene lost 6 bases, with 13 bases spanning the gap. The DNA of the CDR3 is TGTGCCAGCAGTTTAGGAGGGGAGTATGCCGGGGAGCTGTTTTTT. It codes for CASSLGGEYAGELFF.

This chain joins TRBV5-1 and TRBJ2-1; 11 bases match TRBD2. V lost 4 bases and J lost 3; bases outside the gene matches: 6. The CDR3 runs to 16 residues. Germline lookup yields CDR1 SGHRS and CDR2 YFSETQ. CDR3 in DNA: TGCGCCAGCAGCAGGTCTGGACTAGCGGGCTACAATGAGCAGTTCTTC. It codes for CASSRSGLAGYNEQFF.

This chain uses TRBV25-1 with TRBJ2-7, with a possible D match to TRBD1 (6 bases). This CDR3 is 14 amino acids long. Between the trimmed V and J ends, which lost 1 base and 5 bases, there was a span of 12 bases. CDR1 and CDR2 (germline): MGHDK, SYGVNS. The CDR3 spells CASSEFTGIHEQYF. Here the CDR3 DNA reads TGTGCCAGCAGTGAATTTACAGGGATCCACGAGCAGTACTTC.

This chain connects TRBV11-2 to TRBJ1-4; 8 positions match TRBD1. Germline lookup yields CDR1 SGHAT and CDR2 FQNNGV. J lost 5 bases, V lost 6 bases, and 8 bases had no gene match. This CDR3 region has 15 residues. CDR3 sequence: CASSSTPGGNEKLFF. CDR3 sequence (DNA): TGTGCCAGCAGTTCCACCCCAGGGGGCAATGAAAAACTGTTTTTT. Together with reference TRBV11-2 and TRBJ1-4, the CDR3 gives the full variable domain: EAGVAQSPRYKIIEKRQSVAFWCNPISGHATLYWYQQILGQGPKLLIQFQNNGVVDDSQLPKDRFSAERLKGVDSTLKIQPAKLEDSAVYLCASSSTPGGNEKLFFGSGTQLSVL.

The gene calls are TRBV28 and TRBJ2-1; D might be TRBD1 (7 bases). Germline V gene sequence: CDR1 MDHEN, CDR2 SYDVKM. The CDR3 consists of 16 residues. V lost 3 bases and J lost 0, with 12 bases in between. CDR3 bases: TGTGCCAGCAGTTTGGGGAGGACAGGCTCCTACAATGAGCAGTTCTTC. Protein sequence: CASSLGRTGSYNEQFF.

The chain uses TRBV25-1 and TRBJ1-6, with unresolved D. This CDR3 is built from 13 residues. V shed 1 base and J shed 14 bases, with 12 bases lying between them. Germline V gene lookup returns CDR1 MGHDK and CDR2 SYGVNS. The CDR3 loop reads CASSEFRGGSLHF. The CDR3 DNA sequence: TGTGCCAGCAGTGAATTCCGGGGTGGGTCCCTCCACTTT.

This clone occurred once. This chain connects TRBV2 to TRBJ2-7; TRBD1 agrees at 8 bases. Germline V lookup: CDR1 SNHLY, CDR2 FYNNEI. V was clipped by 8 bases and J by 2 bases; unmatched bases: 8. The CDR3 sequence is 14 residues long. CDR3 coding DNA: TGTGCCAGCGGTAAGACAGGGGTGACCTACGAGCAGTACTTC. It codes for CASGKTGVTYEQYF.

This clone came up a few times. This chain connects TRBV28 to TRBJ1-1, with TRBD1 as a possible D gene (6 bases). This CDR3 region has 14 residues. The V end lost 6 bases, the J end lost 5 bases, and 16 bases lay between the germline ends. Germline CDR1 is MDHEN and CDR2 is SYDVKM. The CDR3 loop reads CASRSLTGLTEAFF. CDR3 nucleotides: TGTGCCAGCAGGAGCCTAACAGGGTTAACTGAAGCTTTCTTT.

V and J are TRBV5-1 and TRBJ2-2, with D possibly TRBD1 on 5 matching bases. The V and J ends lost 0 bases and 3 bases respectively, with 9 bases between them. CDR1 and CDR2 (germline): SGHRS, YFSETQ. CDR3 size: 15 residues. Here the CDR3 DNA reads TGCGCCAGCAGCTTGGGTACAGGCTACACCGGGGAGCTGTTTTTT. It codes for CASSLGTGYTGELFF.

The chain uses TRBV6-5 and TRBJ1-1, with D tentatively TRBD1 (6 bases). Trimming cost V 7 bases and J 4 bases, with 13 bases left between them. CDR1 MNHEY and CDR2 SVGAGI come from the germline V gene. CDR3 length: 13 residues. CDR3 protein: CASTQEGGTEAFF. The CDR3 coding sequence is TGTGCCAGCACTCAAGAAGGGGGCACTGAAGCTTTCTTT.

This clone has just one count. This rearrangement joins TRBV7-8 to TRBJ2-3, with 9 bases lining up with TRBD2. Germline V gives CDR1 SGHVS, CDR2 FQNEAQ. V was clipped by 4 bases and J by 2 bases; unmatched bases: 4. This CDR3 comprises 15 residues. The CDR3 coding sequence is TGTGCCAGCAGCTCCTTAGCGGGGGCCACAGATACGCAGTATTTT. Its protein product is CASSSLAGATDTQYF.

The CDR3 coding sequence is TGTGCCATCAGTGGCCGACACCTAGCGGGAGCAGGGGATACGCAGTATTTT. It specifies CAISGRHLAGAGDTQYF. The rearrangement joins TRBV10-3 to TRBJ2-3; 10 bases agree with TRBD2. Germline V gene data show CDR1 as ENHRY and CDR2 as SYGVKD. The junction had 13 bases not matched to a gene; V was cut back by 4 bases and J by 6 bases. CDR3 length: 17 amino acids.

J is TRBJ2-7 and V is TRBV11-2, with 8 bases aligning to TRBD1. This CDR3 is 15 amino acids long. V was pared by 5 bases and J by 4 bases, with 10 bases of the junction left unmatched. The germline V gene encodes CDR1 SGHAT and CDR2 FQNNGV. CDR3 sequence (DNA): TGTGCCAGCAGCCTACTGACAGGGGCGAAGTACGAGCAGTACTTC. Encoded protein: CASSLLTGAKYEQYF.

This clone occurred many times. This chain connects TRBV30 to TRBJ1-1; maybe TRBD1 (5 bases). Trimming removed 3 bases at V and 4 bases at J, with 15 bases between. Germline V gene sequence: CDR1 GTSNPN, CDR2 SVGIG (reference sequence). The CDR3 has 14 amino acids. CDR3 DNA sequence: TGTGCCTGGAGCGGCCAGGGAAGGGGCACTGAAGCTTTCTTT. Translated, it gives CAWSGQGRGTEAFF.

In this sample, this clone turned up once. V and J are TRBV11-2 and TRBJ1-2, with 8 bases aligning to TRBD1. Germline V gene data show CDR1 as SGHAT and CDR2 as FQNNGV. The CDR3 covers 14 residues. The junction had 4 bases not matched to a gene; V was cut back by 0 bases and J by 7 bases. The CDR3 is CASSLETGVRGYTF. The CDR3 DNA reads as TGTGCCAGCAGCTTAGAGACAGGGGTTCGTGGCTACACCTTC. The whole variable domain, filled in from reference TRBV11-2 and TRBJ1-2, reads EAGVAQSPRYKIIEKRQSVAFWCNPISGHATLYWYQQILGQGPKLLIQFQNNGVVDDSQLPKDRFSAERLKGVDSTLKIQPAKLEDSAVYLCASSLETGVRGYTFGSGTRLTVV.